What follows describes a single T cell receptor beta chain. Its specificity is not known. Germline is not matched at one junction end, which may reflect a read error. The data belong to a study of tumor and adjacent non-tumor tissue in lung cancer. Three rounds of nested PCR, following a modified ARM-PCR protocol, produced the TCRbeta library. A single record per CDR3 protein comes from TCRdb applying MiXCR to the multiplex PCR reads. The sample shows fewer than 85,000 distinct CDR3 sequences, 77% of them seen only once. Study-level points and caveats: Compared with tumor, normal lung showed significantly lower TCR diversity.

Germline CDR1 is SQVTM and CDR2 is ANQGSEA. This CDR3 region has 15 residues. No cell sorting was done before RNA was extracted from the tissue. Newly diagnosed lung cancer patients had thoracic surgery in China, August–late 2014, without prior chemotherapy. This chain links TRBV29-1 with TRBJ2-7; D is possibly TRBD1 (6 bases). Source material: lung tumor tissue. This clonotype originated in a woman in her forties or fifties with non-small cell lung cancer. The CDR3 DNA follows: TGCAGCGTTACAATAGGGGGACGGGGAGCCTACGAGCAATACTTC. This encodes CSVTIGGRGAYEQYF.